Included here is one T cell receptor (beta chain) sequence, with context. Per the authors' pipeline: It was from reference gene primer amplification that nucleated cell counts were estimated. Sequenced by immunoSEQ multiplex PCR; TCRdb stores in-frame clones only, minus some. Clonal size and the V and J genes are those of that table, whereas D and trimming came from the DNA. The sample holds 130,000 or so clones, roughly 82% seen once. This sample is part of a study of blood T cell repertoires in COVID-19. The overall study: COVID-19 samples, acute and convalescent, were from the United States, Italy and Spain. PBMCs, B-cell-depleted T cells, or T cells provided the cDNA or gDNA that made up the material.

The sample consisted of peripheral blood. This receptor was identified in a human donor in a cohort sampled during active COVID-19.

The CDR3 protein is CASSPGMGLNTEAFF. CDR3 DNA: TGCGCCAGCAGCCCAGGGATGGGACTTAACACTGAAGCTTTCTTT. This sequence joins TRBV5-1 and TRBJ1-1; perhaps TRBD1 as D (5 bases). The CDR3 is 15 amino acids. With 4 bases removed from V and 2 bases from J, the gap between germline ends came to 15 bases. Germline V CDR1 and CDR2: SGHRS, YFSETQ.